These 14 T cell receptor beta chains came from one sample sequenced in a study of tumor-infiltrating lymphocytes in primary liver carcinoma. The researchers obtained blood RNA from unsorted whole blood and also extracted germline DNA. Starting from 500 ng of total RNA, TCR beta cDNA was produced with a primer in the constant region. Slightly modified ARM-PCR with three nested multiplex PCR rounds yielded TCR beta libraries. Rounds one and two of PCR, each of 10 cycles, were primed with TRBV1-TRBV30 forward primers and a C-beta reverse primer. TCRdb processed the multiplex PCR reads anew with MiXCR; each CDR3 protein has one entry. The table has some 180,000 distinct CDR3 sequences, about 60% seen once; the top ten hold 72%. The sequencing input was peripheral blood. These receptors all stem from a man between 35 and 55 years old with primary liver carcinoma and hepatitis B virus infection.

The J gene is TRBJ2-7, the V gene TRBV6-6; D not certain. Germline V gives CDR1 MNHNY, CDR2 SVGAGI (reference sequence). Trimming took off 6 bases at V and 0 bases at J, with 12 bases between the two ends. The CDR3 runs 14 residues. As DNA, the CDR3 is TGTGCCAGCAGCCGTACCGGTATCTCCTACGAGCAGTACTTC. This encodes CASSRTGISYEQYF.

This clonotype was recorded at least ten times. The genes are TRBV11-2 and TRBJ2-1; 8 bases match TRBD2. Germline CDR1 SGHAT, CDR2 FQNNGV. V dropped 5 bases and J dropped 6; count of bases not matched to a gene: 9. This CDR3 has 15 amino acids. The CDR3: CASSLQAGVGNEQFF. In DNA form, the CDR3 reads TGTGCCAGCAGCCTACAAGCGGGAGTCGGCAATGAGCAGTTCTTC.

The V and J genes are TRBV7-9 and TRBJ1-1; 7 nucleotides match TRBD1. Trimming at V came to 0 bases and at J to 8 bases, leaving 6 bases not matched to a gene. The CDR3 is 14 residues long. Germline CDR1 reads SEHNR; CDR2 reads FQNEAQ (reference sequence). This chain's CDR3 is CASSLAEGQPEAFF. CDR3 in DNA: TGTGCCAGCAGCTTAGCGGAGGGACAGCCCGAAGCTTTCTTT.

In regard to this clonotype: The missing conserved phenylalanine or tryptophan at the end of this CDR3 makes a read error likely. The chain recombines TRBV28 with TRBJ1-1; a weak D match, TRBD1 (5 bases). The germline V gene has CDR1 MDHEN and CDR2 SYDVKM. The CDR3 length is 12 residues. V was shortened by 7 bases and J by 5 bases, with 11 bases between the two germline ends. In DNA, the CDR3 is TGTGCCAGCAAAAGGGGAAGGACTGAAGCTTTCCTT. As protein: CASKRGRTEAFL.

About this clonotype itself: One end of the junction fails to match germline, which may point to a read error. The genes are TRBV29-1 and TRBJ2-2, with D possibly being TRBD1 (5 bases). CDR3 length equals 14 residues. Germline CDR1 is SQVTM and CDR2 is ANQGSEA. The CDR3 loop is CIASGQRNTWELFF. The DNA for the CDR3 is TGCATCGCCTCAGGGCAGAGGAACACCTGGGAGCTGTTTTTT.

The CDR3, as DNA: TGTGCCAGCAGCTTGGAACAGGGGCCGGAAGAGACCCAGTACTTC. Its protein is CASSLEQGPEETQYF. The rearrangement uses TRBV5-5 and TRBJ2-5; 7 bases agree with TRBD1. The V and J ends lost 0 bases and 3 bases, in that order; junction bases with no gene match: 5. This CDR3 comprises 15 residues. Per the germline V gene, CDR1 is SGHKS and CDR2 is YYEKEE (reference sequence). Full variable domain (rest looked up from reference TRBV5-5 and TRBJ2-5): DAGVTQSPTHLIKTRGQQVTLRCSPISGHKSVSWYQQVLGQGPQFIFQYYEKEERGRGNFPDRFSARQFPNYSSELNVNALLLGDSALYLCASSLEQGPEETQYFGPGTRLLVL.

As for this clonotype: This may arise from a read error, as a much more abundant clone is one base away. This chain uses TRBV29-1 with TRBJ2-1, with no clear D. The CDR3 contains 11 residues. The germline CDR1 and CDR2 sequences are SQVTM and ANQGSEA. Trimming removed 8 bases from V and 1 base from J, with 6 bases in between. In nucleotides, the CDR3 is TGCAGCCTTTCGTCCTACAATGAGCAGTTCTTC. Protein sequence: CSLSSYNEQFF.

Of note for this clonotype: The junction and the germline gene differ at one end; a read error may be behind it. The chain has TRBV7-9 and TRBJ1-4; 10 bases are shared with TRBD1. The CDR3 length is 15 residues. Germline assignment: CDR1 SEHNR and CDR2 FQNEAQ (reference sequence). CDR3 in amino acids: CVSSALGQGNEKLFF. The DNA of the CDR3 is TGTGTCAGCAGTGCCCTGGGACAGGGGAATGAAAAACTGTTTTTT.

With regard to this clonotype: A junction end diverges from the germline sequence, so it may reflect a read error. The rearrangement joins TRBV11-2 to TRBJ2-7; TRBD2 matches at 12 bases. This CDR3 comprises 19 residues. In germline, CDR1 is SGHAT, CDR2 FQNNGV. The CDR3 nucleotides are TGTGCCAGCAGCTTAGTGTTCGTGGGGACTAGCGGGCACTCCTACGGGCAGTACTTC. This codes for CASSLVFVGTSGHSYGQYF. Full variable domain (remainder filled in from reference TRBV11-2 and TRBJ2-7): EAGVAQSPRYKIIEKRQSVAFWCNPISGHATLYWYQQILGQGPKLLIQFQNNGVVDDSQLPKDRFSAERLKGVDSTLKIQPAKLEDSAVYLCASSLVFVGTSGHSYGQYFGPGTRLTVT.

CDR3 sequence (DNA): TGTGCCAGCAGAGACCTCGGGTCCCAGTACTTC. This encodes CASRDLGSQYF. The V gene is TRBV6-1, the J gene TRBJ2-5; D is undetermined. V was cut by 6 bases and J by 9 bases, with 11 bases left in between. This CDR3 contains 11 residues. CDR1 and CDR2 from the germline V gene are MNHNS and SASEGT.

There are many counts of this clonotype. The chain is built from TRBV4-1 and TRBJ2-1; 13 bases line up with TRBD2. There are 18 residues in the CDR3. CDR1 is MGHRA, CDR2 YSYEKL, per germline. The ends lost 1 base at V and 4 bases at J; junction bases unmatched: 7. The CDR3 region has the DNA TGCGCCAGCAGCCAAGCCGTCTTACTAGCGGGAGGGTACAATGAGCAGTTCTTC. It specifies CASSQAVLLAGGYNEQFF.

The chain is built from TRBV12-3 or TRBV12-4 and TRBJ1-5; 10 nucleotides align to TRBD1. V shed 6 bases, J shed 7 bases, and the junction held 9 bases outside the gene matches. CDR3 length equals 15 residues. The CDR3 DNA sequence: TGTGCCAGCAGCCCCGGACAGGGGGTCGAACAGCCCCAGCATTTT. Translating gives CASSPGQGVEQPQHF.

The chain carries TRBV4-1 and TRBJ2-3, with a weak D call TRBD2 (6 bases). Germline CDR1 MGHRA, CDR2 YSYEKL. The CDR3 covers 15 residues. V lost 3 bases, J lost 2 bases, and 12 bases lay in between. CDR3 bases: TGCGCCAGCAGCCACCGGCGGGGCAACACAGATACGCAGTATTTT. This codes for CASSHRRGNTDTQYF.

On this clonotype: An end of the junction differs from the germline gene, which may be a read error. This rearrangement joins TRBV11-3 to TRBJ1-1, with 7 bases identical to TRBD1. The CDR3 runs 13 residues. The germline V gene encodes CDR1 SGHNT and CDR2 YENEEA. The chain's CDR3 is CVSSKGARTEPFF. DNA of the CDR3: TGTGTCAGCAGCAAGGGGGCCCGAACTGAACCTTTCTTT.